This TCR beta chain was observed in a study of cytomegalovirus exposure and HLA in healthy donors. Study findings and constraints: The study recorded more than 150 TCR beta chains that were cytomegalovirus-associated. The study assumed roughly uniform donor sequencing depth for presence/absence analyses.

This clone was picked up one time. Its specificity is unknown. The PCR had 60 Vbeta and 13 Jbeta primers. Original processing methods: An analysis that came later counted roughly 80 million unique TCR beta chains, some 11 million shared. TCRdb's table, derived via immunoSEQ multiplex PCR, lists solely in-frame clones and lacks some. V and J calls plus clone size are reproduced from that table; the DNA served to infer D and trimming. This sample yields approximately 160,000 clones, of which 80% to 90% are seen a single time; 1.9% belongs to the top ten. The sequencing input was PBMCs. The source of this sequence is a woman between 18 and 29 years old in good health and CMV-seronegative.

CDR3 region: CASSSQSSSYEQYF. The CDR3 bases are TGCGCCAGCAGCTCACAGTCCTCCTCCTACGAGCAGTACTTC. The chain joins TRBV5-1 to TRBJ2-7; D remains unclear. V shed 3 bases and J shed 0 bases, with 10 bases lying between them. Germline assignment: CDR1 SGHRS and CDR2 YFSETQ. CDR3 size: 14 residues. Full variable domain (missing parts from reference TRBV5-1 and TRBJ2-7): KAGVTQTPRYLIKTRGQQVTLSCSPISGHRSVSWYQQTPGQGLQFLFEYFSETQRNKGNFPGRFSGRQFSNSRSEMNVSTLELGDSALYLCASSSQSSSYEQYFGPGTRLTVT.